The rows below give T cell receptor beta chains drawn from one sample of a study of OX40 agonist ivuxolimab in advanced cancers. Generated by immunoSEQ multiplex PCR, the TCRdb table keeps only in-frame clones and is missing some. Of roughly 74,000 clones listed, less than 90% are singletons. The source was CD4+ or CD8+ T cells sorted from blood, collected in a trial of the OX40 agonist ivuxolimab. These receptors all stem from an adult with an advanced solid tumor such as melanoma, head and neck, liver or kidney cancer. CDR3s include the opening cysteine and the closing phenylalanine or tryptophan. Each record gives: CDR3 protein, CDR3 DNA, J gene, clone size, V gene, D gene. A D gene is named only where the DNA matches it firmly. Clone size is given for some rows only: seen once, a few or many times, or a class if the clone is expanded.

CSVGGWPEQYF TGCAGCGTCGGTGGTTGGCCCGAGCAGTACTTC TRBJ2-7 . TRBV29-1 .
CASSQGAGQVYTF TGTGCCAGCAGCCAAGGGGCAGGGCAGGTATACACCTTC TRBJ1-2 . TRBV5-6 .
CASSWERGTSGSAIQYF TGTGCCAGCAGCTGGGAAAGGGGGACTAGCGGGAGTGCCATTCAGTACTTC TRBJ2-4 . TRBV5-6 TRBD2
CATIRDFSSGANVLTF TGTGCCACCATCCGGGACTTCAGCTCTGGGGCCAACGTCCTGACTTTC TRBJ2-6 . TRBV27 .
CASSHTSGGMGNEQFF TGTGCCAGCAGCCACACTAGCGGGGGTATGGGAAATGAGCAGTTCTTC TRBJ2-1 . TRBV4-2 TRBD2
CSVVRGGSLGEQYF TGCAGCGTTGTTCGCGGGGGGTCCTTGGGCGAGCAGTACTTC TRBJ2-7 few TRBV29-1 TRBD2
CASSQGTGYTEAFF TGCGCCAGCAGCCAAGGGACAGGGTACACTGAAGCTTTCTTT TRBJ1-1 . TRBV4-3 TRBD1
CASSPRALLSTEAFF TGCGCCAGCAGCCCCCGGGCCCTATTGAGCACTGAAGCTTTCTTT TRBJ1-1 . TRBV4-3 .
CASSFSRGEQYF TGTGCCAGCAGCTTTTCACGGGGCGAGCAGTACTTC TRBJ2-7 . TRBV11-2 .
CASSEGQVDQPQHF TGTGCCAGCAGTGAGGGACAGGTCGATCAGCCCCAGCATTTT TRBJ1-5 . TRBV2 TRBD1
CASSSMYEQYF TGCGCCAGCAGCTCCATGTACGAGCAGTACTTC TRBJ2-7 once TRBV5-1 .
CASSLAEGYQPQHF TGTGCCAGCAGCTTAGCGGAGGGATACCAGCCCCAGCATTTT TRBJ1-5 . TRBV7-8 .
CASSSSGLRGTEAFF TGTGCCAGTAGTAGCTCGGGGCTCCGGGGCACTGAAGCTTTCTTT TRBJ1-1 . TRBV19 .
CASSSGTGVMSYEQYF TGTGCCAGCAGCTCCGGGACAGGGGTAATGTCCTACGAGCAGTACTTC TRBJ2-7 . TRBV7-2 TRBD1